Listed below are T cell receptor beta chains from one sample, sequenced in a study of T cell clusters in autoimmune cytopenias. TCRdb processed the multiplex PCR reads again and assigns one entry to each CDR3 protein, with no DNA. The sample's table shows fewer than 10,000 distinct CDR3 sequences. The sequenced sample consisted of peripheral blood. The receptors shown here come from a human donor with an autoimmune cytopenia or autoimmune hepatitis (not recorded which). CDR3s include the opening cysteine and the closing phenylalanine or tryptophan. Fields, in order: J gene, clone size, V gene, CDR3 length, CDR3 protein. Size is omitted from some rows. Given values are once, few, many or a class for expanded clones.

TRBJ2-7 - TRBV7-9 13 CASSLAGVSEQYF
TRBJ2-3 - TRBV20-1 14 CSAELDAGADTQYF
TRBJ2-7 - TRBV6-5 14 CASRATGSVHEQYF
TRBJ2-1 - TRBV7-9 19 CASSFEGRGGRRVFYEQFF
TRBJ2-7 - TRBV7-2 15 CASSLGTGGTYEQYF
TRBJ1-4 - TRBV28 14 CASSLQGRYEKLFF
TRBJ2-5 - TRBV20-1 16 CSARDPFGRDQKTQYF
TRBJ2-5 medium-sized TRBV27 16 CASSRPTSGRLETQYF
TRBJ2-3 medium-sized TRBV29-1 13 CSVRGGRGDTQYF
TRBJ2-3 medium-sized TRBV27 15 CASSPQDLRPDTQYF
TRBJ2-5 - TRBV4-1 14 CASSLDRGQETQYF
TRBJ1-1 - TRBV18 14 CASSPTVPNTEAFF
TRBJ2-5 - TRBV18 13 CASSPGGGETQYF
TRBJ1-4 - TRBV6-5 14 CASSYSSPNEKLFF
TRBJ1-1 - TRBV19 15 CASSFGEEVNTEAFF
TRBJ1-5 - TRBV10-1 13 CASSEHRNQPQHF
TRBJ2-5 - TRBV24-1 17 CATSGGGTSGKDNEQYF
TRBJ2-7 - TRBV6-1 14 CATDGEHRSYEQYF
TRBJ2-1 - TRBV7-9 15 CASSFVAGGNHEQFF
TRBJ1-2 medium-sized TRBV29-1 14 CSVEPQGAFYGYTF
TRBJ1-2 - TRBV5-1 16 CASSLALRKGGHGYTF
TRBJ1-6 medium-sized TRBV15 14 CATSGTRLESPLHF
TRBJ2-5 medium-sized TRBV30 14 CAFRIGGTGETQYF
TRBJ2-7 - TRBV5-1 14 CASSLRTGGGEQYF
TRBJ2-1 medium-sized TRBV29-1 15 CSVPTQTGGRDEQFF
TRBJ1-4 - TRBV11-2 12 CASSLTREKLFF
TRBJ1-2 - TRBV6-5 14 CASSYSRGNYGYTF
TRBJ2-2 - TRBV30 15 CAWSVQGRAAGELFF
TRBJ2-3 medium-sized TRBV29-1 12 CSAVGATDTQYF
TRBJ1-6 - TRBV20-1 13 CSAWGTGNSPLHF
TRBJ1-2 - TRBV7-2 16 CASSPTGTILNYGYTF
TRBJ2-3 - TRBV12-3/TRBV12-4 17 CASSLTLIGGIEDTQYF
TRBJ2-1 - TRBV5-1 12 CASGGRYNEQFF
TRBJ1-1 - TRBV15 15 CATSRDLGGNTEAFF
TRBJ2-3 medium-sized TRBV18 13 CASSPTGRDTQYF
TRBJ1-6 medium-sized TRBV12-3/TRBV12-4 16 CASRNRDVGPNSPLHF
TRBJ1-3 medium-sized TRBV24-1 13 CATVSNGGNTIYF
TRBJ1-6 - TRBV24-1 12 CATRSRHSPLHF
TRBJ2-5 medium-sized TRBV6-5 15 CASSPTQGIGETQYF